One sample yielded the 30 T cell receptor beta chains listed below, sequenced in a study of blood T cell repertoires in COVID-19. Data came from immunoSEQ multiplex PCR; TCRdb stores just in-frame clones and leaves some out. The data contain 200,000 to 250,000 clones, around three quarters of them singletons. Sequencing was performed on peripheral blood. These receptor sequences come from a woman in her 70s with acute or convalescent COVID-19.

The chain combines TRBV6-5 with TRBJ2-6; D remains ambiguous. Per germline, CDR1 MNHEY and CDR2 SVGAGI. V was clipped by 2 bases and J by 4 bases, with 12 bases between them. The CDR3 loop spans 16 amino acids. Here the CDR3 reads CASSYDTLIGANVLTF. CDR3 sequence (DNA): TGTGCCAGCAGTTACGACACACTCATAGGGGCCAACGTCCTGACTTTC.

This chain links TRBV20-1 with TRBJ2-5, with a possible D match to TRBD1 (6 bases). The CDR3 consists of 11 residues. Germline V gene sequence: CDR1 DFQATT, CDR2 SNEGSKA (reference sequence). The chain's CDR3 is CSGDNQETQYF. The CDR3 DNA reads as TGCAGCGGGGACAACCAAGAGACCCAGTACTTC.

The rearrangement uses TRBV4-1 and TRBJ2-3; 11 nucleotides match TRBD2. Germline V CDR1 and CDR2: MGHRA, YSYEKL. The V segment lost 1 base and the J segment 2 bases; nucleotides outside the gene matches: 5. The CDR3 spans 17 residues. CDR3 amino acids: CASSQGGTSGTTDTQYF. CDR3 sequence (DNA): TGCGCCAGCAGCCAAGGAGGGACTAGCGGAACCACAGATACGCAGTATTTT.

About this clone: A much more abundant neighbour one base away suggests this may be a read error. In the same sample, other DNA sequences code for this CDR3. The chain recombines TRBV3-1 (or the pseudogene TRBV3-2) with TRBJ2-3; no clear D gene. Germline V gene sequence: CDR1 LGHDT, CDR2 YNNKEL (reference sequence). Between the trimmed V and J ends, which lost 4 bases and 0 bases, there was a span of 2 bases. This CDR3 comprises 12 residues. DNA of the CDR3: TGTGCCAGCAGCCCTAGCACAGATACGCAGTATTTT. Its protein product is CASSPSTDTQYF.

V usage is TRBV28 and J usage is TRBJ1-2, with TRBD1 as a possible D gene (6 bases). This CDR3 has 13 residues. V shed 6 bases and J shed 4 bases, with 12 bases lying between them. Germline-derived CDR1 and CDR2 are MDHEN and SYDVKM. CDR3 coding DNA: TGTGCCAGCAGCCTGGGACACCTCTATGGCTACACCTTC. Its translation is CASSLGHLYGYTF.

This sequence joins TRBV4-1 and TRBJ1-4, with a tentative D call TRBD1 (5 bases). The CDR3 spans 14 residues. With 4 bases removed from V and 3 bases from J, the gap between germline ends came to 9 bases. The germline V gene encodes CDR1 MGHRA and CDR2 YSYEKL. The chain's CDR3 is CASSLRQSNEKLFF. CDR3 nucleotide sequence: TGCGCCAGCAGCCTCAGACAGTCTAATGAAAAACTGTTTTTT.

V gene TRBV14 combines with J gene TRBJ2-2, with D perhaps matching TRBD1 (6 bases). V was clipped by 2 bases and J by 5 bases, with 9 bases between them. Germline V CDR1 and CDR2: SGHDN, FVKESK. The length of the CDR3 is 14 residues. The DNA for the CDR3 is TGTGCCAGCAGCCAACAGGGGAGAACCGGGGAGCTGTTTTTT. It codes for CASSQQGRTGELFF.

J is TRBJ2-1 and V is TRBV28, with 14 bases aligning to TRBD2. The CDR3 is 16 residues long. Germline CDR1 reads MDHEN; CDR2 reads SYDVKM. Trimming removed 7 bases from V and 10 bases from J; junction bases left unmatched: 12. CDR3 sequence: CASIPGLAGVSSEQFF. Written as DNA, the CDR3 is TGTGCCAGCATCCCGGGACTAGCGGGAGTGTCATCCGAGCAGTTCTTC.

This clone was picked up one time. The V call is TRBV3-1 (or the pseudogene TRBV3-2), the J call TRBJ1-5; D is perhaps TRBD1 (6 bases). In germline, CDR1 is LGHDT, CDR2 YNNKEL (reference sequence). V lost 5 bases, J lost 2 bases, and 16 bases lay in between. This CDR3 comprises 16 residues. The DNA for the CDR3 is TGTGCCAGCAGCACCGGGTGGGGGGGCGGCAATCAGCCCCAGCATTTT. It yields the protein CASSTGWGGGNQPQHF.

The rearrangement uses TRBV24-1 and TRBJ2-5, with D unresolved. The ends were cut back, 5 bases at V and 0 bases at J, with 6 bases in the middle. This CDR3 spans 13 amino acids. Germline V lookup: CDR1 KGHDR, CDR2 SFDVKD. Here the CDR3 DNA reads TGTGCCACCAGTGCTTACAACCAAGAGACCCAGTACTTC. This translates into CATSAYNQETQYF.

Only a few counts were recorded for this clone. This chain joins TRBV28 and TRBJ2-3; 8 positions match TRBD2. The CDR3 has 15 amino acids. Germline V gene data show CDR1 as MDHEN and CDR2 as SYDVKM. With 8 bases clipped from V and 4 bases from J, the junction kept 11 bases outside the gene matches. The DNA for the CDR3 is TGTGCCAGCCGAGCGGGAGAGGTCGGTGCAGATACGCAGTATTTT. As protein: CASRAGEVGADTQYF. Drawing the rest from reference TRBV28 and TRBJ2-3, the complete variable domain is DVKVTQSSRYLVKRTGEKVFLECVQDMDHENMFWYRQDPGLGLRLIYFSYDVKMKEKGDIPEGYSVSREKKERFSLILESASTNQTSMYLCASRAGEVGADTQYFGPGTRLTVL.

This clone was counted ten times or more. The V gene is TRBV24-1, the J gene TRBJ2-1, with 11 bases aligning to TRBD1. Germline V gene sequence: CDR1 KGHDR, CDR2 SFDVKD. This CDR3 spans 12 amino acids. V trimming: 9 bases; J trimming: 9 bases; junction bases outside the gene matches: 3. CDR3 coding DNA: TGTGCCACCGGGACAGGGGGTTTTGAGCAGTTCTTC. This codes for CATGTGGFEQFF.

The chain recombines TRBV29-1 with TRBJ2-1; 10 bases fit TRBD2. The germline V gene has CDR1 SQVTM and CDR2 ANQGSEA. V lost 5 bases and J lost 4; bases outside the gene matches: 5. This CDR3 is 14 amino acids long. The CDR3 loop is CSVRLAGPYNEQFF. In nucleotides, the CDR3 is TGCAGCGTTAGACTAGCGGGTCCTTACAATGAGCAGTTCTTC.

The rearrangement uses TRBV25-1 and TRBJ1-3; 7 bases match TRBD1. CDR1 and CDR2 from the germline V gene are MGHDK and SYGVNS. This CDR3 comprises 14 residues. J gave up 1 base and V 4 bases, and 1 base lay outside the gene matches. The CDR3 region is CASSGQGSGNTIYF. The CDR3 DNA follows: TGTGCCAGCAGTGGACAGGGATCTGGAAACACCATATATTTT.

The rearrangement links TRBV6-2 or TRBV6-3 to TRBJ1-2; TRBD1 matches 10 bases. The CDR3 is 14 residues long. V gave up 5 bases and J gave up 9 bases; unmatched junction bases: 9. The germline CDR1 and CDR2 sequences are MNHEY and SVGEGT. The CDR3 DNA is TGTGCCAGCAGTCCCGGGACAGGGGTCGGGCGCTACACCTTC. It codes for CASSPGTGVGRYTF.

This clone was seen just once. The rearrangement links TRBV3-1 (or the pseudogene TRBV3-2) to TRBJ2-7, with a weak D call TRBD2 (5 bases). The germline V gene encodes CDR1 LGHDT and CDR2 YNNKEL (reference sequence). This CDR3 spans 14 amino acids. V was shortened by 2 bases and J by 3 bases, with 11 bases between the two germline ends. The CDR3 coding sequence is TGTGCCAGCAGCCAACCCTTCGACTACTACGAGCAGTACTTC. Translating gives CASSQPFDYYEQYF.

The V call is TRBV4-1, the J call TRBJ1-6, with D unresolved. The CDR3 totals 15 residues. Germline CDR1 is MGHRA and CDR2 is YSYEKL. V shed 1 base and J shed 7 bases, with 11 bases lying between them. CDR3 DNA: TGCGCCAGCAGCCAAGTTGAGCGGGTCAATTCACCCCTCCACTTT. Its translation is CASSQVERVNSPLHF.

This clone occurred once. Here the CDR3 reads CASRLAGNTGELFF. The CDR3 DNA is TGTGCCAGCCGACTAGCGGGGAACACCGGGGAGCTGTTTTTT. This chain links TRBV7-9 with TRBJ2-2; 10 bases agree with TRBD2. The CDR3 covers 14 residues. In germline, CDR1 is SEHNR, CDR2 FQNEAQ (reference sequence). J lost 1 base, V lost 8 bases, and 1 base had no gene match. The full variable domain, its missing parts supplied by reference TRBV7-9 and TRBJ2-2, is DTGVSQNPRHKITKRGQNVTFRCDPISEHNRLYWYRQTLGQGPEFLTYFQNEAQLEKSRLLSDRFSAERPKGSFSTLEIQRTEQGDSAMYLCASRLAGNTGELFFGEGSRLTVL.

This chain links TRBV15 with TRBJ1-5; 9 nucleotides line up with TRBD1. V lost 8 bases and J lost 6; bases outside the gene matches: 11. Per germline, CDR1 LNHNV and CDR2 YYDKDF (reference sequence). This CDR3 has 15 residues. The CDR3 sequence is CATGDRELGLQPQHF. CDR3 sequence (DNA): TGTGCCACCGGGGACAGGGAGCTTGGTCTTCAGCCCCAGCATTTT. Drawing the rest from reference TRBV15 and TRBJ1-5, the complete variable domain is DAMVIQNPRYQVTQFGKPVTLSCSQTLNHNVMYWYQQKSSQAPKLLFHYYDKDFNNEADTPDNFQSRRPNTSFCFLDIRSPGLGDTAMYLCATGDRELGLQPQHFGDGTRLSIL.

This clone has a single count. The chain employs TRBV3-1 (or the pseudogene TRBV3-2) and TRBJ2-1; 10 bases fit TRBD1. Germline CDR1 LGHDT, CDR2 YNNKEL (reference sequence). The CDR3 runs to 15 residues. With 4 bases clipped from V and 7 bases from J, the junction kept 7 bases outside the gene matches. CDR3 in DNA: TGTGCCAGCAGCCTGGGACAGGGGTCGGGTAATGAGCAGTTCTTC. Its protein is CASSLGQGSGNEQFF.

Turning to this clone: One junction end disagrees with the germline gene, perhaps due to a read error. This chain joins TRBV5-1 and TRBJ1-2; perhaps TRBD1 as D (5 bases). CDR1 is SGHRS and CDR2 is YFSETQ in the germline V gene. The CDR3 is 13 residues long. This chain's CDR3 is CASSLEGPYRYTF. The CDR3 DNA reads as TGCGCCAGCAGCTTGGAGGGGCCCTATCGCTACACCTTC.

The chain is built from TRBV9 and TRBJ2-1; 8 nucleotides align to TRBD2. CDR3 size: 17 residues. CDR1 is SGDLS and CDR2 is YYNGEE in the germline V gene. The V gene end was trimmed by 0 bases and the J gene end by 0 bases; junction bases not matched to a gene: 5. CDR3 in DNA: TGTGCCAGCAGCGTAGGTGTCGGGACTAGCTCCTACAATGAGCAGTTCTTC. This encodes CASSVGVGTSSYNEQFF.

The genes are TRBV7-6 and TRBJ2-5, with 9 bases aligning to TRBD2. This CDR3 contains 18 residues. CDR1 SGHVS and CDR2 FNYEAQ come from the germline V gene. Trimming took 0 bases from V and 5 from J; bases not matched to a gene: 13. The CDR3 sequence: CASSLAASGTAFPETQYF. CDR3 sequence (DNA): TGTGCCAGCAGCTTAGCGGCTAGCGGGACCGCTTTTCCGGAGACCCAGTACTTC.

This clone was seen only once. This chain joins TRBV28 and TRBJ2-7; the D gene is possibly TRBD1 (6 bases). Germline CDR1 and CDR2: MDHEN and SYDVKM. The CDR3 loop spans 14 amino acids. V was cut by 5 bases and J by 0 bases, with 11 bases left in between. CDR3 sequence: CASSHRVLSYEQYF. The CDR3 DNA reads TGTGCCAGCAGTCACAGGGTCCTCTCCTACGAGCAGTACTTC.

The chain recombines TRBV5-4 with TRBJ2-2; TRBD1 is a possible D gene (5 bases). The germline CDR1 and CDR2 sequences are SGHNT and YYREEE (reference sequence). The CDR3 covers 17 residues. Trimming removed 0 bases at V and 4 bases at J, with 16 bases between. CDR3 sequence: CASSLADSLTTTGELFF. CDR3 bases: TGTGCCAGCAGCTTGGCCGACAGTCTCACTACCACCGGGGAGCTGTTTTTT. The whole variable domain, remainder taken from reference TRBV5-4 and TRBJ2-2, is ETGVTQSPTHLIKTRGQQVTLRCSSQSGHNTVSWYQQALGQGPQFIFQYYREEENGRGNFPPRFSGLQFPNYSSELNVNALELDDSALYLCASSLADSLTTTGELFFGEGSRLTVL.

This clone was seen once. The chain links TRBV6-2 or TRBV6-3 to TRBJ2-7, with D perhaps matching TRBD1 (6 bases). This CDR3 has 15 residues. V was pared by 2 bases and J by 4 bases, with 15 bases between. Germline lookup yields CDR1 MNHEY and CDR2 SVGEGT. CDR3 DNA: TGTGCCAGCAGTTACCGTCGGGACATCGAGTACGAGCAGTACTTC. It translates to CASSYRRDIEYEQYF.

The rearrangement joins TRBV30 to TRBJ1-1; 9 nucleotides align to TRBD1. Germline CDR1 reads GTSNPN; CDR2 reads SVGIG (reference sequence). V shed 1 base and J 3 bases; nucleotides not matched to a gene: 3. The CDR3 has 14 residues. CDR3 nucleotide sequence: TGTGCCTGGAGTGAACAGGGGGCGTACACTGAAGCTTTCTTT. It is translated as CAWSEQGAYTEAFF.

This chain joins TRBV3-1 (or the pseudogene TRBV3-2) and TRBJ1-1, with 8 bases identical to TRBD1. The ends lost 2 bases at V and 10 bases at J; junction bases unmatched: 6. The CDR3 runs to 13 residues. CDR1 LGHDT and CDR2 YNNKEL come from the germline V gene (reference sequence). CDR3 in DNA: TGTGCCAGCAGCCAACCCGACAGGGGCGGAGCTTTCTTT. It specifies CASSQPDRGGAFF.

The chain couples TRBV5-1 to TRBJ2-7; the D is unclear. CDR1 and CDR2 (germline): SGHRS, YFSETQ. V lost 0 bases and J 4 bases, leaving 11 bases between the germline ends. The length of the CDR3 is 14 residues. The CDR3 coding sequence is TGCGCCAGCAGCTTGGTGGGCCCCTCGTACGAGCAGTACTTC. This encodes CASSLVGPSYEQYF.

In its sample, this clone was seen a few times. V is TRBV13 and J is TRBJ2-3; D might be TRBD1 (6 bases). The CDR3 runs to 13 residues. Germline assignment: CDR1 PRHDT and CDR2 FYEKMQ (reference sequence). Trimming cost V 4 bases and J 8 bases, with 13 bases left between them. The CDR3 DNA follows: TGTGCCAGCAGCTCTCTAGGGGGTGGTACGCAGTATTTT. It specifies CASSSLGGGTQYF. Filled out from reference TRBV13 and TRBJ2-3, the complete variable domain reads AAGVIQSPRHLIKEKRETATLKCYPIPRHDTVYWYQQGPGQDPQFLISFYEKMQSDKGSIPDRFSAQQFSDYHSELNMSSLELGDSALYFCASSSLGGGTQYFGPGTRLTVL.